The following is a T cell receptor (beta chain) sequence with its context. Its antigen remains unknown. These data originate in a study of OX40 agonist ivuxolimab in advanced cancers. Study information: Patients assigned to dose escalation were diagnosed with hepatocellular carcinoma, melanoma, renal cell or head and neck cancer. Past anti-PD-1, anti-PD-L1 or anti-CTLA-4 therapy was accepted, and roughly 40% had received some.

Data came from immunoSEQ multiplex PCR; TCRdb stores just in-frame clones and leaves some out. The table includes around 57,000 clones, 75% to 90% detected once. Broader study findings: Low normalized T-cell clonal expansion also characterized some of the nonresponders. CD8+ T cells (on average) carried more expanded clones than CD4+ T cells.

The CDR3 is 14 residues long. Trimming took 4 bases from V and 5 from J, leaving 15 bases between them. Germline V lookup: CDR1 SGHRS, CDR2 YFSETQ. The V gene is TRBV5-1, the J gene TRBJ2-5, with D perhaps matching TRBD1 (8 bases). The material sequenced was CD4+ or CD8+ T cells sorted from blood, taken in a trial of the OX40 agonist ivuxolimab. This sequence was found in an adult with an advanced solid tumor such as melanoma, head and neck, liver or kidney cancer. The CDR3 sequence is CASSEIQGGETQYF. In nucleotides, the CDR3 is TGCGCCAGCAGCGAAATACAGGGGGGGGAGACCCAGTACTTC.